This T cell receptor (beta chain) was documented in a study of shared clonotypes between healthy human individuals. The CDR3 is 16 amino acids. CDR1 is MDHEN, CDR2 SYDVKM, per germline. J lost 0 bases, V lost 4 bases, and 2 bases had no gene match. The repertoire was sequenced with immunoSEQ multiplex PCR; TCRdb's copy has only in-frame clones and lacks some. The sample includes roughly 2.5 million clones, approximately 94% of them seen just once. Sequencing input: naive CD4+ T cells sorted from blood. The subset was: CD45RA+ positively selected. The sequence was collected from a man aged 18 to 29 in good health. This chain connects TRBV28 to TRBJ1-5; 11 positions match TRBD1. The CDR3 nucleotides read TGTGCCAGCAGTTGGACAGGGGGCCTTAGCAATCAGCCCCAGCATTTT. Protein sequence: CASSWTGGLSNQPQHF.